The TCR beta chain under discussion was sequenced for a study of shared clonotypes between healthy human individuals. The study, taken as a whole, reports: Between several donors, naive CD4 clonotypes were shared at a level of approximately 5%. The rarefaction results pointed to incomplete sorted-subset sequencing despite large depth.

Only in-frame clones appear in the TCRdb table, and some are missing; sequencing was by immunoSEQ multiplex PCR. The sample lists about 2.4 million clones; approximately 94% were seen once. Comments on this clone: Its antigen is unknown.

V shed 3 bases and J shed 3 bases, with 15 bases lying between them. CDR1 KGHSH and CDR2 LQKENI come from the germline V gene. This CDR3 is built from 17 residues. This chain links TRBV18 with TRBJ1-6; tentative D call: TRBD1 (5 bases). Sequenced input: naive CD4+ T cells sorted from blood. Documented subset: CD45RA+ positively selected. The TCR was taken from a man aged 18 to 30 in good health. In nucleotides, the CDR3 is TGTGCCAGCTCACCCTTGGGACCTGAAAGCTATAATTCACCCCTCCACTTT. Amino acids: CASSPLGPESYNSPLHF.